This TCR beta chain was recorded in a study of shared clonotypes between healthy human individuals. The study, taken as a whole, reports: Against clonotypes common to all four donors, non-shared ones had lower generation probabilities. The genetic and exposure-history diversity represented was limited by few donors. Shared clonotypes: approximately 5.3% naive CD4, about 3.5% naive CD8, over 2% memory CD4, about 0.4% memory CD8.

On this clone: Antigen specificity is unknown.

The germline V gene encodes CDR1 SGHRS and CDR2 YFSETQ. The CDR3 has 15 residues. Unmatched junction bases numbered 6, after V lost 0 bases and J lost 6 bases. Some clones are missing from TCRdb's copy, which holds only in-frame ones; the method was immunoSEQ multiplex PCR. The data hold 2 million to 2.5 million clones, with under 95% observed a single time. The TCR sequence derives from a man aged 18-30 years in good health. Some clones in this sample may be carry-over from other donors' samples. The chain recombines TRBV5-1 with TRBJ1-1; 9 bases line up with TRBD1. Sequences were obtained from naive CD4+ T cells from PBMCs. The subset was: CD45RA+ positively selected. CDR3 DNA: TGCGCCAGCAGCTTGGGTGGGACAGGGACTGCTGAAGCTTTCTTT. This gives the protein CASSLGGTGTAEAFF.